A single sample gave rise to the 10 T cell receptor beta chains below, sequenced in a study of T cells in localized non-small cell lung cancer. Data came from immunoSEQ multiplex PCR; TCRdb stores just in-frame clones and leaves some out. This sample carries around 79,000 clones, around 80% of them seen once, and the ten largest clones take over 15%. This material consisted of PBMCs, taken before any cancer treatment. These receptors all stem from a man between 40 and 75 years old with stage II squamous cell lung carcinoma.

The chain carries TRBV29-1 and TRBJ2-1; TRBD2 agrees at 16 bases. The CDR3 has 14 residues. The junction had 4 bases not matched to a gene; V was cut back by 7 bases and J by 7 bases. Germline loops: CDR1 SQVTM, CDR2 ANQGSEA. As DNA, the CDR3 is TGCAGCGGGAGGGGACTAGCGGGAGGGAATGAGCAGTTCTTC. This translates into CSGRGLAGGNEQFF.

The V call is TRBV18, the J call TRBJ2-1, with 7 nucleotides matching TRBD1. Trimming took 3 bases from V and 7 from J; bases not matched to a gene: 6. In germline, CDR1 is KGHSH, CDR2 LQKENI. The CDR3 is made up of 14 amino acids. CDR3 in DNA: TGTGCCAGCTCACCCGGGACAGAGGTAAATGAGCAGTTCTTC. It is translated as CASSPGTEVNEQFF.

The V call is TRBV5-1, the J call TRBJ2-5, with D perhaps given as TRBD1 or TRBD2 (5 bases each). The CDR3 runs 14 residues. Trimming removed 4 bases at V and 5 bases at J, with 15 bases between. Germline V gene lookup returns CDR1 SGHRS and CDR2 YFSETQ. This CDR3 is CASSLLGTDETQYF. In DNA form, the CDR3 reads TGCGCCAGCAGCCTACTTGGGACGGACGAGACCCAGTACTTC.

This clone turned up a few times. The chain uses TRBV2 and TRBJ1-2, with no clear D. Germline assignment: CDR1 SNHLY and CDR2 FYNNEI. Trimming took off 7 bases at V and 4 bases at J, with 16 bases between the two ends. CDR3 length: 14 residues. The CDR3 nucleotides read TGTGCCAGCACCGTATTCGGCTCGAGCTATGGCTACACCTTC. Translated: CASTVFGSSYGYTF.

This clone has more than one count but fewer than ten. V and J are TRBV30 and TRBJ1-6; D possibly corresponds to TRBD1 (5 bases). The germline V gene encodes CDR1 GTSNPN and CDR2 SVGIG (reference sequence). Trimming left V 0 bases short and J 0 bases short, with 9 bases between. This CDR3 has 16 amino acids. CDR3 nucleotides: TGTGCCTGGAGTGTACGGGGGTACTCCTATAATTCACCCCTCCACTTT. It yields the protein CAWSVRGYSYNSPLHF.

The chain joins TRBV9 to TRBJ1-2; a possible D gene is TRBD1 (6 bases). V dropped 4 bases and J dropped 4 bases, with 17 bases sitting between them. The CDR3 is 15 amino acids. The V gene's germline CDR1 is SGDLS and CDR2 YYNGEE. The CDR3 DNA sequence: TGTGCCAGCAGCCCAGGAAGGGACATTCTCTATGGCTACACCTTC. It codes for CASSPGRDILYGYTF.

The chain couples TRBV4-3 to TRBJ2-7; a possible D gene is TRBD1 (7 bases). The CDR3 loop spans 15 amino acids. V lost 1 base and J 4 bases, leaving 14 bases between the germline ends. The germline CDR1 and CDR2 sequences are LGHNA and YSLEER. CDR3 amino acids: CASSQAGGTVYEQYF. The DNA of the CDR3 is TGCGCCAGCAGCCAAGCGGGCGGGACAGTTTACGAGCAGTACTTC.

This chain uses TRBV15 with TRBJ1-2, with TRBD1 as a possible D gene (5 bases). Per germline, CDR1 LNHNV and CDR2 YYDKDF (reference sequence). This CDR3 spans 15 amino acids. V gave up 6 bases and J gave up 3 bases, with 17 bases separating them. As DNA, the CDR3 is TGTGCCACCAGGCTAAGGGACGGAAGGCACTATGGCTACACCTTC. Amino acid sequence: CATRLRDGRHYGYTF.

This clone occurred once. This chain joins TRBV4-1 and TRBJ1-1, with D possibly being TRBD1 (5 bases). CDR1 is MGHRA, CDR2 YSYEKL, per germline. CDR3 length: 16 amino acids. The V end lost 0 bases, the J end lost 5 bases, and 16 bases lay between the germline ends. DNA of the CDR3: TGCGCCAGCAGCCAAGATAACAGGCCCGGGTTAACTGAAGCTTTCTTT. Translated: CASSQDNRPGLTEAFF.

The V and J genes are TRBV29-1 and TRBJ1-1; D is ambiguous. V dropped 0 bases and J dropped 0 bases, with 11 bases sitting between them. The CDR3 extends over 15 amino acids. Per germline, CDR1 SQVTM and CDR2 ANQGSEA. The CDR3 DNA reads TGCAGCGTTGAAGATTGGGCGCCACTGAACACTGAAGCTTTCTTT. Protein sequence: CSVEDWAPLNTEAFF.